These 15 T cell receptor beta chains share one sample of origin, sequenced in a study of regulatory T cells in long-lasting Graves disease. Time point defined: newly diagnosed GD, antithyroid drugs for less than 3 months. From RNA extracted from PBMCs, the TCR library was made. Arm-PCR with iRepertoire HTBI primers amplified the CDR3 regions for these TCR beta libraries. Each CDR3 protein is one row after TCRdb ran MiXCR on the multiplex PCR reads. Among fewer than 400,000 distinct CDR3 sequences listed, 15% to 20% were seen once. The sequencing used peripheral blood mononuclear cells (PBMCs), collected at new diagnosis, from a patient treated with antithyroid drugs. These TCRs come from a female donor with Graves disease.

This clonotype was detected only a few times. Since no conserved phenylalanine or tryptophan closes the CDR3, a read error is the likely cause. The J gene is TRBJ2-3, the V gene TRBV20-1; 8 nucleotides align to TRBD2. The CDR3 loop spans 17 amino acids. Losses at the gene ends were 1 base for V and 1 base for J; bases not matched to a gene: 10. Germline loops: CDR1 DFQATT, CDR2 SNEGSKA (reference sequence). CDR3 sequence reads: CSARGLAGHVGTDTQYL. The CDR3 DNA follows: TGCAGTGCTAGAGGGCTAGCGGGCCATGTGGGCACAGATACGCAGTATCTT.

In this sample, this clonotype turned up many times. The rearrangement links TRBV9 to TRBJ2-3, with D unclear. CDR1 is SGDLS, CDR2 YYNGEE, per germline. This CDR3 has 14 residues. V shed 1 base and J shed 2 bases, with 8 bases lying between them. In DNA, the CDR3 is TGTGCCAGCAGCGTAACGGGTAACACAGATACGCAGTATTTT. Translating gives CASSVTGNTDTQYF.

The chain has TRBV24-1 and TRBJ2-3; D possibly corresponds to TRBD2 (6 bases). V was shortened by 9 bases and J by 2 bases, with 8 bases between the two germline ends. CDR1 and CDR2 (germline): KGHDR, SFDVKD. The CDR3 consists of 12 residues. The CDR3 DNA is TGTGCCACCCGCGGGGTCACAGATACGCAGTATTTT. Its translation: CATRGVTDTQYF.

This clonotype was detected ten times or more. This chain connects TRBV24-1 to TRBJ1-1; D is possibly TRBD1 (6 bases). The CDR3 totals 15 residues. Germline CDR1 is KGHDR and CDR2 is SFDVKD. V lost 5 bases, J lost 1 base, and 13 bases lay in between. In DNA, the CDR3 is TGTGCCACCAGTGGTGGGGGGCACAAGAACACTGAAGCTTTCTTT. Protein product: CATSGGGHKNTEAFF.

Many counts were recorded for this clonotype. The chain uses TRBV18 and TRBJ1-1, with TRBD1 as a possible D gene (5 bases). The CDR3 contains 13 residues. V was trimmed by 0 bases and J by 11 bases, leaving 13 bases between them. Germline CDR1 KGHSH, CDR2 LQKENI. CDR3 amino acids: CASSPPGRGDAFF. DNA of the CDR3: TGTGCCAGCTCACCACCCGGGAGGGGTGATGCTTTCTTT.

The chain joins TRBV29-1 to TRBJ2-4, with D perhaps TRBD2 (6 bases). The CDR3 contains 12 residues. Germline CDR1 and CDR2: SQVTM and ANQGSEA. The germline V and J ends were trimmed by 5 bases and 7 bases, with 12 bases remaining between them. This CDR3 reads CSVWGGVNIQYF. CDR3 sequence (DNA): TGCAGCGTTTGGGGAGGCGTCAACATTCAGTACTTC.

There are many counts of this clonotype. The rearrangement uses TRBV7-2 and TRBJ1-2; TRBD1 agrees at 9 bases. Germline CDR1 reads SGHTA; CDR2 reads FQGNSA. The J segment lost 8 bases and the V segment lost 5 bases, leaving 6 bases of the junction unmatched. This CDR3 spans 13 amino acids. CDR3 in DNA: TGTGCCAGCAGCCACGGACAGGGGCAAGGCTACACCTTC. Its translation: CASSHGQGQGYTF.

This clonotype was picked up many times. The J gene is TRBJ1-6, the V gene TRBV11-2; 9 bases are a match to TRBD1. The CDR3 covers 14 residues. The germline gives CDR1 SGHAT, CDR2 FQNNGV. V shed 3 bases, J shed 7 bases, and the junction held 1 base outside the gene matches. CDR3 coding DNA: TGTGCCAGCAGCTTTGGACAGGGGAATTCACCCCTCCACTTT. Protein sequence: CASSFGQGNSPLHF.

This clonotype was counted many times. The chain employs TRBV25-1 and TRBJ2-1; weak D call: TRBD2 (7 bases). CDR1 MGHDK and CDR2 SYGVNS come from the germline V gene. The CDR3 is 15 residues long. The ends were cut back, 8 bases at V and 2 bases at J, with 16 bases in the middle. The CDR3 sequence is CASQTWGGAYNEQFF. The CDR3 bases are TGTGCCAGCCAAACCTGGGGGGGCGCCTACAATGAGCAGTTCTTC.

This clonotype was seen repeatedly, ten times or more. V and J are TRBV13 and TRBJ2-7; 8 bases map to TRBD1. This CDR3 is built from 16 residues. The germline CDR1 and CDR2 sequences are PRHDT and FYEKMQ (reference sequence). The V segment lost 5 bases and the J segment 0 bases; nucleotides outside the gene matches: 9. Here the CDR3 reads CASSLYGTGISYEQYF. The CDR3 DNA is TGTGCCAGCAGCCTCTACGGGACAGGCATCTCCTACGAGCAGTACTTC.

At least ten counts were recorded for this clonotype. The chain couples TRBV10-3 to TRBJ1-2; 8 nucleotides align to TRBD1. Germline CDR1 ENHRY, CDR2 SYGVKD. The CDR3 length is 17 residues. V shed 3 bases and J 4 bases; nucleotides not matched to a gene: 13. CDR3 residues: CAISDLFPGTGTYGYTF. In DNA form, the CDR3 reads TGTGCCATCAGTGACCTGTTCCCCGGGACAGGCACCTATGGCTACACCTTC.

The chain links TRBV29-1 to TRBJ1-3, with D unclear. The CDR3 covers 14 residues. Trimming took 1 base from V and 0 from J, leaving 7 bases between them. Germline-derived CDR1 and CDR2 are SQVTM and ANQGSEA. CDR3 sequence: CSVEGTYSGNTIYF. The DNA for the CDR3 is TGCAGCGTTGAAGGGACTTACTCTGGAAACACCATATATTTT.

This clonotype was seen only a few times. The genes are TRBV19 and TRBJ2-6; no clear D. The CDR3 sequence is 15 residues long. Per the germline V gene, CDR1 is LNHDA and CDR2 is SQIVND (reference sequence). V was trimmed by 5 bases and J by 2 bases, leaving 10 bases between them. CDR3 loop: CASSRGAAGANVLTF. Written as DNA, the CDR3 is TGTGCCAGTAGTCGAGGAGCAGCTGGGGCCAACGTCCTGACTTTC. Combining the CDR3 with reference TRBV19 and TRBJ2-6 gives the whole variable domain DGGITQSPKYLFRKEGQNVTLSCEQNLNHDAMYWYRQDPGQGLRLIYYSQIVNDFQKGDIAEGYSVSREKKESFPLTVTSAQKNPTAFYLCASSRGAAGANVLTFGAGSRLTVL.

Many counts were recorded for this clonotype. The CDR3 here is CACRASGTNEKLFF. The CDR3 nucleotides are TGTGCCTGTCGAGCGTCAGGCACTAATGAAAAACTGTTTTTT. The rearrangement uses TRBV19 and TRBJ1-4; D is uncertain. CDR3 size: 14 residues. Trimming removed 11 bases from V and 2 bases from J, with 15 bases in between. The V gene's germline CDR1 is LNHDA and CDR2 SQIVND (reference sequence).

This clonotype has a handful of counts. This chain links TRBV20-1 with TRBJ2-5; unclear D gene. V was pared by 6 bases and J by 5 bases, with 13 bases between. The CDR3 totals 12 residues. Germline CDR1 is DFQATT and CDR2 is SNEGSKA (reference sequence). CDR3 protein: CSAPGQRETQYF. The CDR3 DNA reads as TGCAGTGCACCCGGCCAAAGGGAGACCCAGTACTTC.